This T cell receptor (beta chain) was sequenced in a study of blood T cell repertoires in COVID-19. The overall study: The cDNA or gDNA used as material had been derived from T cells, B-cell-depleted T cells, or PBMCs.

As processed by the authors: Scientists estimated how many nucleated cells there were by amplifying reference gene primers. Here immunoSEQ multiplex PCR was the method, and the copy in TCRdb shows in-frame clones only, minus some. The V and J calls and clone size come from that table; D and trimming were worked out from the DNA. The data contain about 110,000 clones, around nine tenths of them singletons. Germline-derived CDR1 and CDR2 are SGHTA and FQGNSA. V was trimmed by 5 bases and J by 4 bases, leaving 11 bases between them. The CDR3 spans 13 residues. The J gene is TRBJ1-2, the V gene TRBV7-2; no firm D call. Sequencing used peripheral blood. The TCR originated in a man aged 35 to 55 with acute or convalescent COVID-19. DNA of the CDR3: TGTGCCAGCAGCAAAGACCCGGGCTATGGCTACACCTTC. This codes for CASSKDPGYGYTF.